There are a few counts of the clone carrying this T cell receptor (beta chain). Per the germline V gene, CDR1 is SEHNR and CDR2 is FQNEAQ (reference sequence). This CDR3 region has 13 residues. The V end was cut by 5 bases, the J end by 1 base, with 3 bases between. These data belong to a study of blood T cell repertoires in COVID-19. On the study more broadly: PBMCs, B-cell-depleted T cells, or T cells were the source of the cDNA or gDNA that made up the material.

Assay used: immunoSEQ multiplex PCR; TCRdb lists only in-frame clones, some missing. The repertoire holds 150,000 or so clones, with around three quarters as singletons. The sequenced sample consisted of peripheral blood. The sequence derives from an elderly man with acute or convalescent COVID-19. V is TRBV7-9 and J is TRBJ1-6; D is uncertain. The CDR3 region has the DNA TGTGCCAGCAGCCCTTCCTATAATTCACCCCTCCACTTT. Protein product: CASSPSYNSPLHF.